The 28 T cell receptor beta chains reported below all come from one sample, sequenced in a study of T-cell reconstitution after alpha-beta-depleted transplantation in children. TCRbeta library construction was performed incorporating unique molecular identifiers. Using its own MiXCR run on the PCR reads, TCRdb lists one record per CDR3 protein. This sample yields 440,000 or so distinct CDR3 sequences, of which approximately 10% are seen a single time; 4.5% to 6% belongs to the top ten. Sequences were derived from PBMCs from the stem cell graft donor, sampled from the stem cell graft. Receptor source: a human donor who donated a stem cell graft to a child with acute myeloid leukemia.

This clonotype was observed at least ten times. V usage is TRBV7-2 and J usage is TRBJ1-1; 7 bases line up with TRBD1. CDR1 is SGHTA and CDR2 is FQGNSA in the germline V gene. This CDR3 region has 13 residues. Trimming at V came to 3 bases and at J to 3 bases, leaving 1 base not matched to a gene. The CDR3: CASSFDRDTEAFF. The CDR3 DNA is TGTGCCAGCAGCTTCGACAGGGACACTGAAGCTTTCTTT.

CDR3 DNA: TGCGCCAGCAGCTTGGTAAGCGGGGGCAATGAGCAGTTCTTC. Encoded protein: CASSLVSGGNEQFF. The chain carries TRBV5-1 and TRBJ2-1; 8 bases match TRBD2. With 0 bases clipped from V and 6 bases from J, the junction kept 2 bases outside the gene matches. This CDR3 spans 14 amino acids. Germline V lookup: CDR1 SGHRS, CDR2 YFSETQ.

V is TRBV30 and J is TRBJ2-1; D is unresolved. The germline CDR1 and CDR2 sequences are GTSNPN and SVGIG (reference sequence). The V end lost 2 bases, the J end lost 6 bases, and 5 bases lay between the germline ends. The CDR3 contains 11 residues. CDR3 loop: CAWSYGNEQFF. The CDR3 DNA follows: TGTGCCTGGAGTTACGGCAATGAGCAGTTCTTC.

Only a few counts were recorded for this clonotype. The chain carries TRBV7-3 and TRBJ2-3, with 9 bases identical to TRBD2. V lost 4 bases to trimming and J lost 8 bases; unmatched junction nucleotides: 7. This CDR3 spans 14 amino acids. Germline CDR1 SGHTA, CDR2 FQGTGA. This CDR3 reads CASSSSGSGSTQYF. CDR3 nucleotide sequence: TGTGCCAGCAGCTCCTCGGGTAGCGGGAGTACGCAGTATTTT.

The J gene is TRBJ2-7, the V gene TRBV2; the match to TRBD2 covers 10 bases. This CDR3 contains 17 residues. V shed 2 bases, J shed 0 bases, and the junction held 7 bases outside the gene matches. Germline values: CDR1 SNHLY, CDR2 FYNNEI. CDR3 bases: TGTGCCAGCAGTGAACTACTAGCGGGGACGAGCTCCTACGAGCAGTACGTC. Translation gives CASSELLAGTSSYEQYV.

The chain has TRBV4-2 and TRBJ2-2, with TRBD2 matching over 7 bases. This CDR3 region has 15 residues. The germline V gene has CDR1 LGHNA and CDR2 YNFKEQ. With V trimmed by 2 bases and J by 5 bases, 5 bases remained unmatched. CDR3 sequence: CASSQLAGVTGELFF. The CDR3 coding sequence is TGTGCCAGCAGCCAACTTGCGGGAGTTACCGGGGAGCTGTTTTTT.

This sequence joins TRBV29-1 and TRBJ1-1, with D perhaps matching TRBD1 (6 bases). Germline CDR1 SQVTM, CDR2 ANQGSEA. The CDR3 runs 13 residues. V lost 4 bases to trimming and J lost 5 bases, with 14 bases between them. The CDR3, as DNA: TGCAGCGTTGGAGAGGGGGTGGTAACTGAAGCTTTCTTT. The encoded protein is CSVGEGVVTEAFF.

The V call is TRBV7-2, the J call TRBJ2-5; no firm D call. Trimming pared 3 bases from V and 5 bases from J, leaving 16 bases between. The CDR3 has 15 residues. Germline values: CDR1 SGHTA, CDR2 FQGNSA. The DNA for the CDR3 is TGTGCCAGCAGCTTCACCTGGGGTCTCCCGGAGACCCAGTACTTC. Translation: CASSFTWGLPETQYF.

The sample holds a few counts of this clonotype. The chain is built from TRBV11-2 and TRBJ2-2; D is ambiguous. Germline CDR1 SGHAT, CDR2 FQNNGV. With 0 bases removed from V and 2 bases from J, the gap between germline ends came to 4 bases. This CDR3 is built from 14 residues. CDR3 nucleotide sequence: TGTGCCAGCAGCTTAGAAATAAACACCGGGGAGCTGTTTTTT. Translated, it gives CASSLEINTGELFF.

The gene calls are TRBV7-9 and TRBJ2-3; D possibly corresponds to TRBD2 (7 bases). Germline CDR1 reads SEHNR; CDR2 reads FQNEAQ (reference sequence). Trimming removed 5 bases from V and 4 bases from J, with 16 bases in between. The CDR3 is 15 residues long. For the CDR3, the DNA is TGTGCCAGCAGCCCTAGGGGGGGGAAAGCAGATACGCAGTATTTT. It encodes CASSPRGGKADTQYF.

This clonotype turned up a few times. V usage is TRBV6-5 and J usage is TRBJ1-6; D uncertain. The CDR3 extends over 15 amino acids. V lost 1 base and J 6 bases, leaving 10 bases between the germline ends. Germline assignment: CDR1 MNHEY and CDR2 SVGAGI. CDR3 bases: TGTGCCAGCAGTTACTGGACGGAGAGTAATTCACCCCTCCACTTT. Amino acids: CASSYWTESNSPLHF.

The table lists this clonotype with a few counts. J is TRBJ1-1 and V is TRBV5-1; D remains ambiguous. The CDR3 covers 13 residues. Germline V gene data show CDR1 as SGHRS and CDR2 as YFSETQ. With 4 bases removed from V and 3 bases from J, the gap between germline ends came to 10 bases. CDR3 DNA sequence: TGCGCCAGCAGCCTCTACAGCTACACTGAAGCTTTCTTT. This encodes CASSLYSYTEAFF.

This CDR3 is CASRDQGAKNYGYTF. DNA for the CDR3: TGTGCAAGTCGCGATCAGGGGGCGAAAAACTATGGCTACACCTTC. This chain joins TRBV12-2 and TRBJ1-2; TRBD1 is the table's D call, not checked against the DNA. TRBV12-2 is given as a pseudogene. There are 15 residues in the CDR3.

The chain is built from TRBV20-1 and TRBJ1-1; 8 bases agree with TRBD1. The V and J ends lost 1 base and 3 bases, in that order; junction bases with no gene match: 4. This CDR3 has 14 amino acids. From germline, CDR1 is DFQATT and CDR2 SNEGSKA (reference sequence). The CDR3 nucleotides read TGCAGTGCTAGAGGAAACAGGGGGGACACTGAAGCTTTCTTT. It codes for CSARGNRGDTEAFF.

Many counts were recorded for this clonotype. The chain uses TRBV12-3 or TRBV12-4 and TRBJ2-3, with D perhaps given as TRBD1 or TRBD2 (5 bases each). The CDR3 sequence is 15 residues long. Between the trimmed V and J ends, which lost 5 bases and 0 bases, there was a span of 12 bases. The CDR3 DNA reads TGTGCCAGCAGTCGGGGACCTATGAGCACAGATACGCAGTATTTT. Its protein product is CASSRGPMSTDTQYF.

At least ten counts were recorded for this clonotype. The genes are TRBV12-3 or TRBV12-4 and TRBJ2-7; 9 nucleotides match TRBD1. With V trimmed by 5 bases and J by 6 bases, 5 bases remained unmatched. CDR3 length: 13 residues. The CDR3 is CASSRGQGREQYF. Here the CDR3 DNA reads TGTGCCAGCAGTCGGGGACAGGGCCGCGAGCAGTACTTC.

In this sample, this clonotype turned up many times. This chain uses TRBV4-3 with TRBJ2-7; unclear D gene. The CDR3 loop spans 13 amino acids. Germline values: CDR1 LGHNA, CDR2 YSLEER. V dropped 0 bases and J dropped 2 bases, with 5 bases sitting between them. The CDR3 loop is CASSQERAYEQYF. The DNA for the CDR3 is TGCGCCAGCAGCCAAGAACGGGCCTACGAGCAGTACTTC.

The rearrangement uses TRBV4-2 and TRBJ2-3; D may be TRBD1 or TRBD2 (6 bases each). Per germline, CDR1 LGHNA and CDR2 YNFKEQ. V lost 0 bases, J lost 2 bases, and 9 bases lay in between. This CDR3 comprises 15 residues. The CDR3 DNA follows: TGTGCCAGCAGCCAAGAGTGGGGGGCCACAGATACGCAGTATTTT. Protein: CASSQEWGATDTQYF.

The chain joins TRBV7-6 to TRBJ1-3; no firm D call. Trimming removed 5 bases at V and 4 bases at J, with 15 bases between. The CDR3 has 15 amino acids. Germline values: CDR1 SGHVS, CDR2 FNYEAQ. The CDR3 DNA reads TGTGCCAGCAGCGCCTCTGGGATGACAGGAAACACCATATATTTT. Its protein product is CASSASGMTGNTIYF.

This clonotype turned up a few times. The V gene is TRBV5-1, the J gene TRBJ1-3; tentatively, D is TRBD1 (5 bases). Germline V CDR1 and CDR2: SGHRS, YFSETQ. The CDR3 is 15 amino acids. Trimming pared 5 bases from V and 4 bases from J, leaving 16 bases between. The CDR3 bases are TGCGCCAGCAGTGGGGACTACTCCCTCGGAAACACCATATATTTT. The encoded protein is CASSGDYSLGNTIYF.

The genes are TRBV5-6 and TRBJ2-1; TRBD2 aligns across 12 bases. V gave up 0 bases and J gave up 2 bases; unmatched junction bases: 6. The CDR3 has 18 residues. In germline, CDR1 is SGHDT, CDR2 YYEEEE. The CDR3 DNA reads as TGTGCCAGCAGCTTGGCTAGCGGGAGGGTACCGACCTACAATGAGCAGTTCTTC. Protein: CASSLASGRVPTYNEQFF.

This clonotype was found many times. The rearrangement uses TRBV7-2 and TRBJ1-6; a possible D gene is TRBD1 (5 bases). The V gene lost 3 bases and the J gene lost 6 bases, with 12 bases spanning the gap. The CDR3 extends over 15 amino acids. Germline CDR1 reads SGHTA; CDR2 reads FQGNSA. Here the CDR3 reads CASSLDLRANSPLHF. The CDR3, as DNA: TGTGCCAGCAGCTTGGACCTCAGGGCTAATTCACCCCTCCACTTT.

This clonotype was detected many times. V gene TRBV20-1 combines with J gene TRBJ1-2; possible D gene TRBD1, 5 bases. Germline V lookup: CDR1 DFQATT, CDR2 SNEGSKA (reference sequence). The ends were cut back, 3 bases at V and 5 bases at J, with 10 bases in the middle. The CDR3 extends over 12 amino acids. CDR3 nucleotides: TGCAGTGCTAGGGCGACAGTATATGGCTACACCTTC. Its protein product is CSARATVYGYTF.

This clonotype was observed a handful of times. The V gene is TRBV7-2, the J gene TRBJ2-1; D perhaps matches TRBD2 (6 bases). The CDR3 consists of 16 residues. The V and J ends lost 0 bases and 4 bases respectively, with 13 bases between them. Germline CDR1 SGHTA, CDR2 FQGNSA. CDR3 region: CASSLAGSGTYNEQFF. The CDR3 DNA follows: TGTGCCAGCAGCTTAGCGGGCAGTGGGACTTACAATGAGCAGTTCTTC.

This clonotype came up many times. This chain joins TRBV7-8 and TRBJ1-5; a weak D match, TRBD1 (5 bases). This CDR3 has 15 amino acids. V lost 3 bases to trimming and J lost 1 base, with 10 bases between them. Germline lookup yields CDR1 SGHVS and CDR2 FQNEAQ. The CDR3 bases are TGTGCCAGCAGCTTGAAGCAGGGAAGCAATCAGCCCCAGCATTTT. This translates into CASSLKQGSNQPQHF.

The chain joins TRBV5-1 to TRBJ2-2; the match to TRBD2 covers 9 bases. This CDR3 spans 15 amino acids. V lost 1 base to trimming and J lost 6 bases; unmatched junction nucleotides: 4. Germline assignment: CDR1 SGHRS and CDR2 YFSETQ. CDR3 in DNA: TGCGCCAGCAGCTTGCAGCGGGGGGACCCCGGGGAGCTGTTTTTT. Translation: CASSLQRGDPGELFF.

This clonotype was counted a few times. J is TRBJ2-1 and V is TRBV7-2; D tentatively fits TRBD1 or TRBD2 (5 bases each). There are 15 residues in the CDR3. V was pared by 5 bases and J by 2 bases, with 13 bases between. Germline loops: CDR1 SGHTA, CDR2 FQGNSA. The CDR3 DNA reads as TGTGCCAGCAGCCTCCATCCGGGACCCTACAATGAGCAGTTCTTC. This translates into CASSLHPGPYNEQFF.

At least ten counts were recorded for this clonotype. The gene calls are TRBV5-8 and TRBJ2-7; 9 bases are a match to TRBD1. From germline, CDR1 is SGHTS and CDR2 YDEGEE. The CDR3 length is 14 residues. V trimming: 0 bases; J trimming: 6 bases; junction bases outside the gene matches: 4. The CDR3 DNA follows: TGTGCCAGCAGCTTGGGGACAGGGGATTTCGAGCAGTACTTC. It translates to CASSLGTGDFEQYF.